A single T cell receptor beta chain is shown here with its context. What it recognizes is unknown. Time point denoted: recipient sample about 28 days before transplant, after cytoreduction. The protocol was immunoSEQ multiplex PCR, while the TCRdb copy is restricted to in-frame clones and leaves out a portion. The data contain 6,700 or so clones, 95% to 97% of them seen just once; the ten biggest clones take up around 16%. Germline-derived CDR1 and CDR2 are MGHDK and SYGVNS. Trimming stripped 0 bases from V and 5 bases from J, with 13 bases between. There are 15 residues in the CDR3. This sample was taken from a study of T cell clonotyping in hematopoietic cell transplantation. Study-level points and caveats: Pathologically expanded recipient clonotypes increased progressively from day 30 to day 180 as diversity fell.

This receptor was obtained from a man between 65 and 85 years old with acute myeloid leukemia. Some clones in this sample may be carry-over from other donors' samples. The starting material was peripheral blood mononuclear cells, obtained before stem cell transplant. The V call is TRBV25-1, the J call TRBJ1-2, with a weak D call TRBD1 (6 bases). The CDR3 protein is CASSEYRGPHYGYTF. CDR3 DNA sequence: TGTGCCAGCAGTGAATATCGGGGGCCCCATTATGGCTACACCTTC.